Only a few counts were recorded for the clone carrying this T cell receptor (beta chain). Germline V gives CDR1 MDHEN, CDR2 SYDVKM. V lost 4 bases to trimming and J lost 12 bases, with 12 bases between them. The length of the CDR3 is 11 residues. These data belong to a study of tumor-infiltrating lymphocytes in oesophageal squamous cell carcinoma. TCRdb re-called the PCR reads with MiXCR, one entry per CDR3 protein. Here the sample spans roughly 20,000 distinct CDR3 sequences, under 45% being singletons. The chain has TRBV28 and TRBJ1-2; unclear D gene. The specimen was esophageal tumor tissue. The source of this sequence is a male donor with esophageal squamous cell carcinoma. The CDR3 sequence is CASSSMARNTF. DNA of the CDR3: TGTGCCAGCAGTTCTATGGCTCGGAACACCTTC.